The entry that follows covers one TCR beta chain sequence. Its cognate antigen is unknown. These data originate in a study of T cell responses to AZD1222 COVID-19 vaccine. Points from the study as a whole: Among spike-specific TCRs, nearly half reportedly target unmutated variant regions. An increase in Spike-specific TCR breadth and depth was observed after two AZD1222 doses. Samples come after the peak T cell response, not at day 14.

The protocol was immunoSEQ multiplex PCR, while the TCRdb copy is restricted to in-frame clones and leaves out a portion. The repertoire holds fewer than 200,000 clones, with 85% to 90% as singletons. Germline CDR1 reads ENHRY; CDR2 reads SYGVKD. CDR3 length equals 13 residues. V shed 2 bases and J shed 5 bases, with 9 bases lying between them. The gene calls are TRBV10-3 and TRBJ1-1; no definite D call. The TCR originated in an adult who received the MenACWY meningococcal vaccine as a control. Sample: peripheral blood, taken 28 days after the second dose of the MenACWY control vaccine. Written as DNA, the CDR3 is TGTGCCATCAGTGAGACCGTGGGGACTGAAGCTTTCTTT. Residues: CAISETVGTEAFF.